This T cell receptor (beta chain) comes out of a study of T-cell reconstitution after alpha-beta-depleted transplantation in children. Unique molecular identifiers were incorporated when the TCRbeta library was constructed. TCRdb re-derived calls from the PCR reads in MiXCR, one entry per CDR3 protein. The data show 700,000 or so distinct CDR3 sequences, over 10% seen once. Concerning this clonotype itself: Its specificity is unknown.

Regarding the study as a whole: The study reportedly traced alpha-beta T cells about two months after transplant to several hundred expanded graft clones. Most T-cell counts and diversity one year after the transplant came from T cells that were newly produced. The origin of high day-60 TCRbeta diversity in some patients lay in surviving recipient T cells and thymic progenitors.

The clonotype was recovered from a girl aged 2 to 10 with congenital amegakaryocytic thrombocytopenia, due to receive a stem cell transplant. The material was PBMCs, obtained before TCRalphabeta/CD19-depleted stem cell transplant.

The CDR3: CASLGQGGLAPYEQYF. CDR3 coding DNA: TGTGCCTCCCTGGGGCAGGGAGGACTAGCGCCCTACGAGCAGTACTTC. The chain links TRBV10-3 to TRBJ2-7, with TRBD2 matching 9 bases. Per the germline V gene, CDR1 is ENHRY and CDR2 is SYGVKD. CDR3 length equals 16 residues. Trimming cost V 11 bases and J 2 bases; bases outside gene matches: 16.